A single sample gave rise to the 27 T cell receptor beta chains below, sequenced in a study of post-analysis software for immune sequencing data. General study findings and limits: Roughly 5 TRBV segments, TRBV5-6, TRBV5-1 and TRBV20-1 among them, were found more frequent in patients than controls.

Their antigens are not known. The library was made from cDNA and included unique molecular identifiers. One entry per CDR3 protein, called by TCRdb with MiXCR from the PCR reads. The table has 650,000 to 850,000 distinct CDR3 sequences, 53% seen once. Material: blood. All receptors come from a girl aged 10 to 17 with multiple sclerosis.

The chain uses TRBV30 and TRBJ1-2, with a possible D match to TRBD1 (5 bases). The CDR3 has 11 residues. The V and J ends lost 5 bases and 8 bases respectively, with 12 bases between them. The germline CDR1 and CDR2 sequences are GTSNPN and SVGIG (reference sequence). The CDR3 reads CAWDPGVGYTF. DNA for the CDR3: TGTGCCTGGGACCCGGGGGTCGGCTACACCTTC.

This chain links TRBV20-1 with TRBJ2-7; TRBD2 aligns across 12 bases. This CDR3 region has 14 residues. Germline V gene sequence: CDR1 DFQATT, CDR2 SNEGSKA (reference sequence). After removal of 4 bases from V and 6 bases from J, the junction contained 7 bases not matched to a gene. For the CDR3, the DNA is TGCAGTGCTACGACCCTAGCGGGAGGGGGCGAGCAGTACTTC. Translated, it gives CSATTLAGGGEQYF.

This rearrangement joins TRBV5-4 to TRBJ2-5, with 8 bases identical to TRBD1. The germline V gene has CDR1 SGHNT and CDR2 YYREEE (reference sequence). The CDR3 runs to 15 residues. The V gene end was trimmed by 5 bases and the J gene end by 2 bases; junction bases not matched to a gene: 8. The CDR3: CASSRADRAQETQYF. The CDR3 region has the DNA TGTGCCAGCAGTCGAGCGGACAGGGCTCAAGAGACCCAGTACTTC.

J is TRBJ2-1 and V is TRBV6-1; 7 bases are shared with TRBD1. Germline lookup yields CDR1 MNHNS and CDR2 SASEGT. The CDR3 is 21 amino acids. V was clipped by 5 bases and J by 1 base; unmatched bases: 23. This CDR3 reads CASSLHFSGTEGKGSYNEQFF. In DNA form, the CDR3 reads TGTGCCAGCAGTCTTCATTTCTCCGGGACAGAGGGGAAGGGTTCCTACAATGAGCAGTTCTTC.

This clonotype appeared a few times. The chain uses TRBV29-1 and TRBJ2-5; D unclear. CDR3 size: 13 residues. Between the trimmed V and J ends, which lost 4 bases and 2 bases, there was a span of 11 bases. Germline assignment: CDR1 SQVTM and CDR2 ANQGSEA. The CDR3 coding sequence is TGCAGCGTTGTTGTCGCAGGACAAGAGACCCAGTACTTC. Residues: CSVVVAGQETQYF.

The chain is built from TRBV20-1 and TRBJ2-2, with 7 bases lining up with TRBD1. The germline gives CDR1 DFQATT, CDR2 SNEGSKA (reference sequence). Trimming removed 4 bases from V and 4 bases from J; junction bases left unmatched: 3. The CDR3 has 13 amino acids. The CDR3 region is CSAKSGGTGELFF. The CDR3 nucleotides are TGCAGTGCTAAATCAGGGGGCACCGGGGAGCTGTTTTTT.

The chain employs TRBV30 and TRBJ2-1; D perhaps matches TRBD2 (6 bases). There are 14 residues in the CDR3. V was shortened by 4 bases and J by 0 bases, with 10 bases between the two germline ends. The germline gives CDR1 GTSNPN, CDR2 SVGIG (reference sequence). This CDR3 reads CAWTGTGSYNEQFF. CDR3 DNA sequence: TGTGCCTGGACCGGGACTGGCTCCTACAATGAGCAGTTCTTC.

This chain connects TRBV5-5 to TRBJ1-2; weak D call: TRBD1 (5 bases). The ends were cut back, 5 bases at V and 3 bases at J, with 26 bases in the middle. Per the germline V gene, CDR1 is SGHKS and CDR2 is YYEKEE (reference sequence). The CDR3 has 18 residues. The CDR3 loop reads CASRSRPGLAGNHYGYTF. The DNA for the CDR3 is TGTGCCAGCAGATCCCGCCCGGGACTAGCGGGGAATCACTATGGCTACACCTTC.

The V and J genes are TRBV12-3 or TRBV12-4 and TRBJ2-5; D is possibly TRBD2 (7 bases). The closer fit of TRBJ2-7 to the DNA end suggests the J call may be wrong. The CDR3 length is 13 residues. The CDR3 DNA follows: TGTGCCAGCAGAGGGAGGGGGATTAACGAGCAGTACTTC. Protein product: CASRGRGINEQYF.

This CDR3 is CAISPGPDYEQYF. The CDR3 region has the DNA TGTGCCATCAGTCCGGGGCCAGACTACGAGCAGTACTTC. The gene calls are TRBV10-3 and TRBJ2-5; D might be TRBD1 or TRBD2, each matching 5 bases. Gene TRBJ2-7 matches the end of the DNA better, so the J call may be wrong. Germline V gives CDR1 ENHRY, CDR2 SYGVKD. This CDR3 is built from 13 residues.

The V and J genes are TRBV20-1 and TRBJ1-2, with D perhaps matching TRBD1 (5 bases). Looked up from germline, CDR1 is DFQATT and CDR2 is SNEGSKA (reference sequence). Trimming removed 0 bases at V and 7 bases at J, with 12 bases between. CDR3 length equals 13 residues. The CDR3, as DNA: TGCAGTGCTAGAGAGGCGCAGGGATTTGGCTACACCTTC. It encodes CSAREAQGFGYTF.

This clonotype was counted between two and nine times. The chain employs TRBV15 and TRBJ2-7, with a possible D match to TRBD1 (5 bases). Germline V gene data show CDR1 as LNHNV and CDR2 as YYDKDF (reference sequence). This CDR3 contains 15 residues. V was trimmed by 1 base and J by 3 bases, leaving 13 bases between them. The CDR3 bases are TGTGCCACCAGCAGAGGGTCAGGGTCGGACTACGAGCAGTACTTC. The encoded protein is CATSRGSGSDYEQYF. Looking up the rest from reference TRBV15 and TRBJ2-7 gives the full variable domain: DAMVIQNPRYQVTQFGKPVTLSCSQTLNHNVMYWYQQKSSQAPKLLFHYYDKDFNNEADTPDNFQSRRPNTSFCFLDIRSPGLGDTAMYLCATSRGSGSDYEQYFGPGTRLTVT.

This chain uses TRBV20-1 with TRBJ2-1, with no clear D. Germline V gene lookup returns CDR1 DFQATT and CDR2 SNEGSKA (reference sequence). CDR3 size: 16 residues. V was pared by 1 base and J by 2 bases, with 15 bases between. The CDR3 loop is CSARAHSSGPYNEQFF. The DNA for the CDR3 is TGCAGTGCTAGAGCCCATTCTAGTGGTCCCTACAATGAGCAGTTCTTC.

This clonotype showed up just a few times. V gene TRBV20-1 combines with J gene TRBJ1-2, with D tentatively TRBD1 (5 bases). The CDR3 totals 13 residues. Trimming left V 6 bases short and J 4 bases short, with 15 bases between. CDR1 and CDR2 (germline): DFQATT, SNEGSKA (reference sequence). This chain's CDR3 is CSATARGIYGYTF. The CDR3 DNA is TGCAGTGCCACCGCTAGGGGTATCTATGGCTACACCTTC.

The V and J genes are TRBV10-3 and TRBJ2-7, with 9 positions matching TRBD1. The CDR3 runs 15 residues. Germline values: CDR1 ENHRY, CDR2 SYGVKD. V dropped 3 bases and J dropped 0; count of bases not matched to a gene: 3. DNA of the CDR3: TGTGCCATCAGTGAAGGACAGGGGAACTCCTACGAGCAGTACTTC. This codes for CAISEGQGNSYEQYF.

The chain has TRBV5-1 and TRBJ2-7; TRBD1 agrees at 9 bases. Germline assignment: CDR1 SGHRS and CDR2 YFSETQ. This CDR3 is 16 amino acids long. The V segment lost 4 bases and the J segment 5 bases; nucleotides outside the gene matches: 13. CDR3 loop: CASSKTPGTGLNEQYF. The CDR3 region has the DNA TGCGCCAGCAGCAAAACCCCCGGGACAGGGCTCAACGAGCAGTACTTC.

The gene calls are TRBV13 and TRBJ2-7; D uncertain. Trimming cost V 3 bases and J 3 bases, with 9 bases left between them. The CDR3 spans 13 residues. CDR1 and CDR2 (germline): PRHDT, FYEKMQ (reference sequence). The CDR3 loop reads CASSFRKVYEQYF. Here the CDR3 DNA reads TGTGCCAGCAGCTTTCGCAAGGTCTACGAGCAGTACTTC.

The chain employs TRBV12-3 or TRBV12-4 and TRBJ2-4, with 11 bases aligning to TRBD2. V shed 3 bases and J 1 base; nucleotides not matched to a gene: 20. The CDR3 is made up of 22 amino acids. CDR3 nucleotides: TGTGCCAGCAGTTTCGGTTGGGTCGGCGGAACTAGCGGGAGAGATGCCAAAAACATTCAGTACTTC. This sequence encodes CASSFGWVGGTSGRDAKNIQYF.

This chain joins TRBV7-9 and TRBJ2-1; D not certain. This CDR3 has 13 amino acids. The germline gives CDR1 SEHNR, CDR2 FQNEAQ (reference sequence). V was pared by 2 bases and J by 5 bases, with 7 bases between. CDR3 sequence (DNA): TGTGCCAGCAGCTTATTACCGGACAATGAGCAGTTCTTC. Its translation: CASSLLPDNEQFF. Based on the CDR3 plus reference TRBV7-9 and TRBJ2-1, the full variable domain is DTGVSQNPRHKITKRGQNVTFRCDPISEHNRLYWYRQTLGQGPEFLTYFQNEAQLEKSRLLSDRFSAERPKGSFSTLEIQRTEQGDSAMYLCASSLLPDNEQFFGPGTRLTVL.

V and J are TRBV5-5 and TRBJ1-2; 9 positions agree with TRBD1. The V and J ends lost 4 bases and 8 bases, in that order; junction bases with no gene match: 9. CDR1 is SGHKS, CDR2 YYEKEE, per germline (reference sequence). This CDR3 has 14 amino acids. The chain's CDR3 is CASSPGTGYTGYTF. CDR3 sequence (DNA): TGTGCCAGCAGCCCCGGGACAGGGTACACCGGCTACACCTTC.

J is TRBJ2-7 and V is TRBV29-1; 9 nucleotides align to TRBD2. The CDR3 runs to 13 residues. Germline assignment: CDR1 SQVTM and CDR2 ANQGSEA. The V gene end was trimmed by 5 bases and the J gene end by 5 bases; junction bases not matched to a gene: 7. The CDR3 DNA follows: TGCAGCGTTTGGGCGGGAGGGCATGACGAGCAGTACTTC. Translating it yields CSVWAGGHDEQYF.

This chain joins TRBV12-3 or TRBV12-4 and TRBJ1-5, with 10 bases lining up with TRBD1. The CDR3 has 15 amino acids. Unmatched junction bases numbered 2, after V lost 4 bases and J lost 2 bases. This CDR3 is CASSSGTGGNQPQHF. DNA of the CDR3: TGTGCCAGCAGTTCCGGGACAGGGGGCAATCAGCCCCAGCATTTT.

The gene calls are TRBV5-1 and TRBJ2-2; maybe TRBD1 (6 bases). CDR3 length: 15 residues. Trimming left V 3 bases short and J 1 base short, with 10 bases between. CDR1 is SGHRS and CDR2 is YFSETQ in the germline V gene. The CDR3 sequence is CASSSTGRNTGELFF. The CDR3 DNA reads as TGCGCCAGCAGCTCAACAGGGAGGAACACCGGGGAGCTGTTTTTT.

The CDR3 DNA follows: TGTGCCAGCAGTCCCCGGGCTAGCGCGTACAATGAGCAGTTCTTC. This gives the protein CASSPRASAYNEQFF. The chain carries TRBV27 and TRBJ2-1; D is possibly TRBD2 (6 bases). This CDR3 region has 15 residues. V dropped 5 bases and J dropped 4 bases, with 15 bases sitting between them. The germline gives CDR1 MNHEY, CDR2 SMNVEV (reference sequence).

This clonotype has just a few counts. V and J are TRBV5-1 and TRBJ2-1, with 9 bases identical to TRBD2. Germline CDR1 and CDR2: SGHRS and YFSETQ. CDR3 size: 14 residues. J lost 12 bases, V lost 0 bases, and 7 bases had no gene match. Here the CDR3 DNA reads TGCGCCAGCAGCTTGGGGTTAGCGGGGGCATTGCAGTTCTTC. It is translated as CASSLGLAGALQFF. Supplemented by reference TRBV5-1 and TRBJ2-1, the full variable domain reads KAGVTQTPRYLIKTRGQQVTLSCSPISGHRSVSWYQQTPGQGLQFLFEYFSETQRNKGNFPGRFSGRQFSNSRSEMNVSTLELGDSALYLCASSLGLAGALQFFGPGTRLTVL.

Here the CDR3 DNA reads TGTGCCAGCAGTTACTCGGCGGAGGCCTACAATGAGCAGTTCTTC. Translation gives CASSYSAEAYNEQFF. This rearrangement joins TRBV6-5 to TRBJ2-1, with D possibly matching TRBD2 (5 bases). Trimming took off 0 bases at V and 2 bases at J, with 8 bases between the two ends. Germline CDR1 and CDR2: MNHEY and SVGAGI. The CDR3 is made up of 15 amino acids.

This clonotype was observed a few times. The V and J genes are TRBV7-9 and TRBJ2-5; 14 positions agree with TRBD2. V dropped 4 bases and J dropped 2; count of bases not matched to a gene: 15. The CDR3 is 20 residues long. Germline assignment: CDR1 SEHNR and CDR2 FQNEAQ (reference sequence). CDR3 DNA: TGTGCCAGCAGCTCCAAGCCCCCGGGACTAGCGGGAGAGGGACAAGAGACCCAGTACTTC. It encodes CASSSKPPGLAGEGQETQYF.